A selection of T cell receptor beta chains follows, all from one sample in a study of response to subunit inactivated influenza vaccine. TCRdb independently ran MiXCR on the RT-PCR reads; one entry per CDR3 protein. The data contain about 700,000 distinct CDR3 sequences, approximately 15% of them singletons. Sequencing used PBMCs from blood, obtained approximately 15 days before vaccination. These receptors were taken from a man in his fifties who received an inactivated influenza vaccine. Both conserved end residues are part of each CDR3. Fields, in order: J gene, CDR3 length, clone size, D gene, V gene, CDR3 protein, CDR3 DNA. D genes are given only for firm matches. Not all rows give a size; the values are once, few, many and, for expanded clones, a class.

j_call: TRBJ2-3
cdr3_length: 9
clone_size: few
d_call: -
v_call: TRBV7-9
cdr3_aa: CASSYTQYF
cdr3_nt: TGTGCCAGCTCCTATACGCAGTATTTT

j_call: TRBJ2-3
cdr3_length: 20
clone_size: many
d_call: -
v_call: TRBV15
cdr3_aa: CATSRGRYQRAPRDPDTQYF
cdr3_nt: TGTGCCACCAGCAGAGGTCGGTACCAGCGGGCCCCGAGGGATCCAGATACGCAGTATTTT

j_call: TRBJ2-4
cdr3_length: 13
clone_size: few
d_call: -
v_call: TRBV6-2/TRBV6-3
cdr3_aa: CASTNGLRNIQYF
cdr3_nt: TGTGCCAGCACCAATGGACTGAGAAACATTCAGTACTTC

j_call: TRBJ2-2
cdr3_length: 15
clone_size: -
d_call: TRBD1
v_call: TRBV6-5
cdr3_aa: CASSYFSGGTGELFF
cdr3_nt: TGTGCCAGCAGTTATTTTTCAGGGGGCACCGGGGAGCTGTTTTTT

j_call: TRBJ2-7
cdr3_length: 15
clone_size: -
d_call: TRBD2
v_call: TRBV28
cdr3_aa: CASSFHSGGVREQYF
cdr3_nt: TGTGCCAGCAGTTTCCATAGCGGGGGGGTACGTGAGCAGTACTTC

j_call: TRBJ1-1
cdr3_length: 15
clone_size: few
d_call: TRBD1
v_call: TRBV6-5
cdr3_aa: CASSYPGGSDTEAFF
cdr3_nt: TGTGCCAGCAGTTACCCAGGGGGAAGTGACACTGAAGCTTTCTTT

j_call: TRBJ2-3
cdr3_length: 13
clone_size: -
d_call: -
v_call: TRBV25-1
cdr3_aa: CASSEFGGRAQYF
cdr3_nt: TGTGCCAGCAGTGAATTTGGGGGGCGAGCGCAGTATTTT

j_call: TRBJ2-3
cdr3_length: 15
clone_size: -
d_call: -
v_call: TRBV7-6
cdr3_aa: CGSSLVFRSTDTQYF
cdr3_nt: TGTGGCAGCAGCTTAGTTTTCAGGAGCACAGATACGCAGTATTTT

j_call: TRBJ1-1
cdr3_length: 12
clone_size: -
d_call: -
v_call: TRBV29-1
cdr3_aa: CSVDGQTPEAFF
cdr3_nt: TGCAGCGTTGACGGCCAGACCCCTGAAGCTTTCTTT

j_call: TRBJ2-7
cdr3_length: 14
clone_size: few
d_call: TRBD2
v_call: TRBV12-3/TRBV12-4
cdr3_aa: CASSLVLASYEQYF
cdr3_nt: TGTGCCAGCAGTTTAGTACTAGCGAGCTACGAGCAGTACTTC

j_call: TRBJ2-3
cdr3_length: 14
clone_size: -
d_call: -
v_call: TRBV24-1
cdr3_aa: CATSDHRNTDTQYF
cdr3_nt: TGTGCCACCAGTGATCACAGGAACACAGATACGCAGTATTTT

j_call: TRBJ1-5
cdr3_length: 13
clone_size: -
d_call: -
v_call: TRBV20-1
cdr3_aa: CSARRVFNQPQHF
cdr3_nt: TGCAGTGCTAGACGCGTCTTCAATCAGCCCCAGCATTTT

j_call: TRBJ2-1
cdr3_length: 15
clone_size: few
d_call: TRBD1
v_call: TRBV5-1
cdr3_aa: CASSLRGQGANEQFF
cdr3_nt: TGCGCCAGCAGCCTGCGGGGACAGGGGGCGAATGAGCAGTTCTTC

j_call: TRBJ2-3
cdr3_length: 15
clone_size: few
d_call: TRBD2
v_call: TRBV29-1
cdr3_aa: CSAGSLAGATDTQYF
cdr3_nt: TGCAGCGCTGGCAGCCTAGCGGGAGCCACAGATACGCAGTATTTT

j_call: TRBJ2-7
cdr3_length: 13
clone_size: -
d_call: -
v_call: TRBV15
cdr3_aa: CATSSRVGYEQYF
cdr3_nt: TGTGCCACCAGCTCCCGGGTAGGTTACGAGCAGTACTTC

j_call: TRBJ2-1
cdr3_length: 14
clone_size: many
d_call: -
v_call: TRBV7-9
cdr3_aa: CASSRGTFYNEQFF
cdr3_nt: TGTGCCAGCAGCAGAGGGACATTTTACAATGAGCAGTTCTTC

j_call: TRBJ2-3
cdr3_length: 17
clone_size: few
d_call: TRBD2
v_call: TRBV5-1
cdr3_aa: CASSLPRLAGGLDTQYF
cdr3_nt: TGCGCCAGCAGCTTGCCCAGACTAGCGGGAGGTTTAGATACGCAGTATTTT

j_call: TRBJ2-7
cdr3_length: 15
clone_size: few
d_call: TRBD2
v_call: TRBV7-9
cdr3_aa: CASSWGLAVPHEQYF
cdr3_nt: TGTGCCAGCAGCTGGGGACTAGCTGTTCCCCACGAGCAGTACTTC

j_call: TRBJ2-4
cdr3_length: 15
clone_size: few
d_call: TRBD1
v_call: TRBV5-5
cdr3_aa: CASSTSGTGVYIQYF
cdr3_nt: TGTGCCAGCAGCACTTCCGGGACAGGGGTATACATTCAGTACTTC

j_call: TRBJ1-2
cdr3_length: 12
clone_size: few
d_call: -
v_call: TRBV3-1
cdr3_aa: CASSQMNYGYTF
cdr3_nt: TGTGCCAGCAGCCAGATGAACTATGGCTACACCTTC

j_call: TRBJ2-1
cdr3_length: 13
clone_size: few
d_call: -
v_call: TRBV29-1
cdr3_aa: CSVAGISYNEQFF
cdr3_nt: TGCAGCGTAGCAGGGATTTCCTACAATGAGCAGTTCTTC

j_call: TRBJ1-5
cdr3_length: 16
clone_size: -
d_call: -
v_call: TRBV11-2
cdr3_aa: CASSLDGTGAREPQHF
cdr3_nt: TGTGCCAGCAGCTTAGATGGTACCGGGGCTAGGGAGCCCCAGCATTTT

j_call: TRBJ2-4
cdr3_length: 17
clone_size: few
d_call: TRBD1
v_call: TRBV2
cdr3_aa: CASSERLIDRGQSIQYF
cdr3_nt: TGTGCCAGCAGTGAAAGGTTAATCGACAGGGGGCAGTCCATTCAGTACTTC

j_call: TRBJ1-6
cdr3_length: 15
clone_size: -
d_call: -
v_call: TRBV20-1
cdr3_aa: CSASDSGAGNSPLHF
cdr3_nt: TGCAGTGCTAGTGATTCAGGGGCTGGGAATTCACCCCTCCACTTT

j_call: TRBJ2-1
cdr3_length: 21
clone_size: many
d_call: TRBD2
v_call: TRBV3-1
cdr3_aa: CASSQEIGPRLAGPLRNEQFF
cdr3_nt: TGTGCCAGCAGCCAAGAAATAGGCCCCCGCCTAGCGGGACCACTAAGGAATGAGCAGTTCTTC

j_call: TRBJ1-1
cdr3_length: 13
clone_size: many
d_call: TRBD1
v_call: TRBV12-3/TRBV12-4
cdr3_aa: CASNQGVNTEAFF
cdr3_nt: TGTGCCAGCAACCAGGGGGTGAACACTGAAGCTTTCTTT

j_call: TRBJ2-7
cdr3_length: 14
clone_size: many
d_call: TRBD2
v_call: TRBV27
cdr3_aa: CASSLLAGAYEQYF
cdr3_nt: TGTGCCAGCAGTTTACTAGCGGGAGCCTACGAGCAGTACTTC

j_call: TRBJ2-7
cdr3_length: 14
clone_size: once
d_call: -
v_call: TRBV19
cdr3_aa: CASSIGASSYEQYF
cdr3_nt: TGTGCCAGTAGTATAGGCGCCAGTTCCTACGAGCAGTACTTC

j_call: TRBJ1-6
cdr3_length: 14
clone_size: few
d_call: -
v_call: TRBV6-2/TRBV6-3
cdr3_aa: CASSYPRHDSPLHF
cdr3_nt: TGTGCCAGCAGTTACCCAAGACATGATTCACCCCTCCACTTT

j_call: TRBJ1-5
cdr3_length: 13
clone_size: few
d_call: -
v_call: TRBV18
cdr3_aa: CASSSGAIQPQHF
cdr3_nt: TGTGCCAGCTCATCAGGGGCCATTCAGCCCCAGCATTTT

j_call: TRBJ2-5
cdr3_length: 18
clone_size: -
d_call: -
v_call: TRBV7-8
cdr3_aa: CASSRRRTILPFQETQYF
cdr3_nt: TGTGCCAGCAGCCGCCGGCGGACTATACTACCCTTCCAAGAGACCCAGTACTTC

j_call: TRBJ2-7
cdr3_length: 15
clone_size: few
d_call: -
v_call: TRBV29-1
cdr3_aa: CSVTLRTGRPYEQYF
cdr3_nt: TGCAGCGTGACCCTACGAACAGGGCGCCCCTACGAGCAGTACTTC

j_call: TRBJ1-5
cdr3_length: 13
clone_size: few
d_call: -
v_call: TRBV12-3/TRBV12-4
cdr3_aa: CASSPQHKQPQHF
cdr3_nt: TGTGCCAGCAGTCCCCAACATAAACAGCCCCAGCATTTT

j_call: TRBJ2-2
cdr3_length: 15
clone_size: -
d_call: -
v_call: TRBV4-3
cdr3_aa: CASSQEFLNTGELFF
cdr3_nt: TGCGCCAGCAGCCAAGAGTTCCTGAACACCGGGGAGCTGTTTTTT

j_call: TRBJ2-3
cdr3_length: 13
clone_size: few
d_call: TRBD1
v_call: TRBV20-1
cdr3_aa: CSASYRGADTQYF
cdr3_nt: TGCAGTGCTAGTTACAGGGGGGCAGATACGCAGTATTTT

j_call: TRBJ2-5
cdr3_length: 17
clone_size: -
d_call: TRBD1
v_call: TRBV5-1
cdr3_aa: CASSLGGGGTSQETQYF
cdr3_nt: TGCGCCAGCAGCTTGGGAGGGGGCGGTACCAGTCAAGAGACCCAGTACTTC

j_call: TRBJ2-2
cdr3_length: 13
clone_size: many
d_call: -
v_call: TRBV12-3/TRBV12-4
cdr3_aa: CASREGLTGELFF
cdr3_nt: TGTGCCAGCAGGGAGGGTCTTACCGGGGAGCTGTTTTTT

j_call: TRBJ2-3
cdr3_length: 14
clone_size: -
d_call: -
v_call: TRBV10-3
cdr3_aa: CATRGDILTDTQYF
cdr3_nt: TGTGCCACCCGGGGGGACATTCTAACAGATACGCAGTATTTT

j_call: TRBJ1-2
cdr3_length: 13
clone_size: few
d_call: -
v_call: TRBV2
cdr3_aa: CASSPDSVYGYTF
cdr3_nt: TGTGCCAGCAGTCCTGACAGCGTCTATGGCTACACCTTC

j_call: TRBJ2-2
cdr3_length: 18
clone_size: -
d_call: -
v_call: TRBV15
cdr3_aa: CATSRDIQVLQNTGELFF
cdr3_nt: TGTGCCACCAGCAGAGATATTCAAGTCCTCCAAAACACCGGGGAGCTGTTTTTT

j_call: TRBJ1-1
cdr3_length: 15
clone_size: -
d_call: -
v_call: TRBV6-1
cdr3_aa: CASSELGRGNTEAFF
cdr3_nt: TGTGCCAGCAGTGAACTCGGCAGGGGGAACACTGAAGCTTTCTTT

j_call: TRBJ1-2
cdr3_length: 14
clone_size: -
d_call: -
v_call: TRBV7-2
cdr3_aa: CASSQELWLGGYTF
cdr3_nt: TGTGCCAGCAGCCAGGAATTATGGTTGGGTGGCTACACCTTC

j_call: TRBJ1-2
cdr3_length: 13
clone_size: few
d_call: -
v_call: TRBV7-2
cdr3_aa: CASSLPATRGYTF
cdr3_nt: TGTGCCAGCAGCTTACCAGCCACGCGGGGCTACACCTTC

j_call: TRBJ2-3
cdr3_length: 17
clone_size: -
d_call: TRBD2
v_call: TRBV29-1
cdr3_aa: CSVEAAAREFYTDTQYF
cdr3_nt: TGCAGCGTTGAAGCCGCGGCGCGGGAGTTTTATACAGATACGCAGTATTTT

j_call: TRBJ1-1
cdr3_length: 15
clone_size: few
d_call: -
v_call: TRBV12-3/TRBV12-4
cdr3_aa: CASSLGPRAYTEAFF
cdr3_nt: TGTGCCAGCAGTTTAGGGCCCAGAGCGTACACTGAAGCTTTCTTT

j_call: TRBJ2-7
cdr3_length: 14
clone_size: few
d_call: -
v_call: TRBV4-1
cdr3_aa: CASSQVPGPNEQYF
cdr3_nt: TGCGCCAGCAGCCAAGTTCCAGGGCCCAACGAGCAGTACTTC